The present entry profiles one T cell receptor beta chain with its context. Germline trimming cut 0 bases from V and 7 bases from J; bases unmatched to any gene: 7. The CDR3 consists of 17 residues. CDR1 SGHKS and CDR2 YYEKEE come from the germline V gene (reference sequence). The method was immunoSEQ multiplex PCR; TCRdb's version includes in-frame clones alone and lacks a portion of them. The table shows around 300,000 clones, with 70% to 90% occurring only once. The data originate from a study of blood T cell repertoires in COVID-19. Background on the study: The United States, Italy and Spain provided the acute and convalescent COVID-19 samples. The analysed material was cDNA or gDNA that came from T cells, B-cell-depleted T cells, or PBMCs.

Sample: peripheral blood. This receptor was identified in a woman between 70 and 85 years old with acute or convalescent COVID-19. The rearrangement links TRBV5-5 to TRBJ1-6, with 10 positions matching TRBD1. The CDR3 spells CASSLESTGGRNSPLHF. The CDR3 region has the DNA TGTGCCAGCAGCTTGGAATCGACAGGGGGCCGAAATTCACCCCTCCACTTT.